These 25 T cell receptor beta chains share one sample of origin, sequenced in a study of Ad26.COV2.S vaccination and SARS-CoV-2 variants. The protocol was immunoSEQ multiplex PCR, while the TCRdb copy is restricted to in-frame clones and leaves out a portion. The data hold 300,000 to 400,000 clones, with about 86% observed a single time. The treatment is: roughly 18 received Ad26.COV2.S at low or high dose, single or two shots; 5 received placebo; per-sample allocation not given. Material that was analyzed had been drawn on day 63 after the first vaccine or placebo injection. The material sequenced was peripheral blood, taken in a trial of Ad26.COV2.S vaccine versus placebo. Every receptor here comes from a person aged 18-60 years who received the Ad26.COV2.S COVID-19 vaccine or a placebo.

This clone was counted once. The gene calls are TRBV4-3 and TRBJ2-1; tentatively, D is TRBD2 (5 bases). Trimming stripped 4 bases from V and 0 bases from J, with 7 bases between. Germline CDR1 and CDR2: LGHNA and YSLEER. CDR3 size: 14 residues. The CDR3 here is CASSPRDSYNEQFF. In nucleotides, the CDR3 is TGCGCCAGCAGCCCACGGGACTCCTACAATGAGCAGTTCTTC.

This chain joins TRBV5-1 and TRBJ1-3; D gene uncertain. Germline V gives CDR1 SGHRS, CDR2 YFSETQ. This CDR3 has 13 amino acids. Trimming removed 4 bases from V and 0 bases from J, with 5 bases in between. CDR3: CASSTNSGNTIYF. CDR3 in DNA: TGCGCCAGCAGCACCAACTCTGGAAACACCATATATTTT.

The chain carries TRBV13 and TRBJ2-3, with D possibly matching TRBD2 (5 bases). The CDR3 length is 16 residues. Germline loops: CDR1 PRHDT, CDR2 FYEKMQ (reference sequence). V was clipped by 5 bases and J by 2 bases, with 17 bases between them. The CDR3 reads CASSPKLDQTTDTQYF. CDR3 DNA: TGTGCCAGCAGCCCCAAACTAGACCAGACCACAGATACGCAGTATTTT.

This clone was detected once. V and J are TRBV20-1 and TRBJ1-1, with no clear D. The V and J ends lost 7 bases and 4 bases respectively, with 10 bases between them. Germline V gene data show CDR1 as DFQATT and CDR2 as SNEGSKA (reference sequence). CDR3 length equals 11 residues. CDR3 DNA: TGCAGTGTTAGGCGGGTCACTGAAGCTTTCTTT. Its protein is CSVRRVTEAFF.

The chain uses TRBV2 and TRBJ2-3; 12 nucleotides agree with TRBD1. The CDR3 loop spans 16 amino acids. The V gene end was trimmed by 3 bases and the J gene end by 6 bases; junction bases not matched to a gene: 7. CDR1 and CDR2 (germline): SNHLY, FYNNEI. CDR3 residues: CASSDPGTGGEDTQYF. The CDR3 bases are TGTGCCAGCAGTGACCCCGGGACAGGGGGCGAGGATACGCAGTATTTT.

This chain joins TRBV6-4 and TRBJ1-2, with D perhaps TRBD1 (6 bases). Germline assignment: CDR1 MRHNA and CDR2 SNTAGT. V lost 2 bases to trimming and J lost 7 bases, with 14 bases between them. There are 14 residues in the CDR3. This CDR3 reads CASSDRSTGRGYTF. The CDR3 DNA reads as TGTGCCAGCAGTGACCGGTCGACAGGTCGTGGCTACACCTTC.

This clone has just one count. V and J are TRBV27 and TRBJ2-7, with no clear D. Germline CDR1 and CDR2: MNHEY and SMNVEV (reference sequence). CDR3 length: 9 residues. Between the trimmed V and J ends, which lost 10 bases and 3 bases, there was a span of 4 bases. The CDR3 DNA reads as TGTGCCAACAACTACGAGCAGTACTTC. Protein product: CANNYEQYF.

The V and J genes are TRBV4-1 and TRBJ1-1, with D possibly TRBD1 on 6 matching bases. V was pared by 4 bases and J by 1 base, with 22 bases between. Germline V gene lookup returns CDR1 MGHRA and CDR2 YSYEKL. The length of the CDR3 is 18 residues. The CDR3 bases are TGCGCCAGCAGCCGAAGTCCCCAACTGGACAGTTCGAACACTGAAGCTTTCTTT. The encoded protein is CASSRSPQLDSSNTEAFF.

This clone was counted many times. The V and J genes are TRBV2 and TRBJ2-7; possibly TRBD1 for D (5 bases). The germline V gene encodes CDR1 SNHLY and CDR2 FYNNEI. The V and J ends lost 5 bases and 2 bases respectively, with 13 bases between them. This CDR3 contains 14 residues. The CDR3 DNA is TGTGCCAGCAGTCGACAGAGAACCGCCTACGAGCAGTACTTC. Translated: CASSRQRTAYEQYF.

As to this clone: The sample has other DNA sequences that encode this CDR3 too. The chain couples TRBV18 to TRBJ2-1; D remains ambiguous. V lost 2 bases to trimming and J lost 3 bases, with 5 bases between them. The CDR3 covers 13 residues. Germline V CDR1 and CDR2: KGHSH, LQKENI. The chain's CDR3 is CASSPALYNEQFF. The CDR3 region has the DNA TGTGCCAGCTCACCAGCCCTCTACAATGAGCAGTTCTTC.

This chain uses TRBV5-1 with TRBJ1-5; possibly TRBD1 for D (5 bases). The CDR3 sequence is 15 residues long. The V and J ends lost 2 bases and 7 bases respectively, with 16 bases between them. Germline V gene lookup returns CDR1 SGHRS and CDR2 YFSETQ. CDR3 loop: CASSLEGRNGQPQHF. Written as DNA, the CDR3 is TGCGCCAGCAGCTTAGAGGGGCGAAATGGGCAGCCCCAGCATTTT.

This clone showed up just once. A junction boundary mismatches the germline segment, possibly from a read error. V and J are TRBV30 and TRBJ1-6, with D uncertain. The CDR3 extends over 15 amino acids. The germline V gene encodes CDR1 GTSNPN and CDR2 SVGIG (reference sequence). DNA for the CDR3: TGTGCCTGGAGGGGAGACGTCTCCTCTAATTCACCCCTCCACTTT. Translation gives CAWRGDVSSNSPLHF.

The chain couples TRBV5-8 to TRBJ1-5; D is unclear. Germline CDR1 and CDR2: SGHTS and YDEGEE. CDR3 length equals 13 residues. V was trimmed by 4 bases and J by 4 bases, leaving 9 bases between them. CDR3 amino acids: CASSRGLNQPQHF. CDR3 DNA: TGTGCCAGCAGCCGAGGGCTAAATCAGCCCCAGCATTTT.

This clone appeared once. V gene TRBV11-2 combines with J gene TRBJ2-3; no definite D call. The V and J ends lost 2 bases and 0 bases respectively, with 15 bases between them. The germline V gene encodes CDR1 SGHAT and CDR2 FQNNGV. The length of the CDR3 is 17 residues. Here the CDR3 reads CASSLNGWQVSTDTQYF. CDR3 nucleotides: TGTGCCAGCAGCTTAAACGGTTGGCAAGTTAGCACAGATACGCAGTATTTT. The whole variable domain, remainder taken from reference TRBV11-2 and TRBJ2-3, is EAGVAQSPRYKIIEKRQSVAFWCNPISGHATLYWYQQILGQGPKLLIQFQNNGVVDDSQLPKDRFSAERLKGVDSTLKIQPAKLEDSAVYLCASSLNGWQVSTDTQYFGPGTRLTVL.

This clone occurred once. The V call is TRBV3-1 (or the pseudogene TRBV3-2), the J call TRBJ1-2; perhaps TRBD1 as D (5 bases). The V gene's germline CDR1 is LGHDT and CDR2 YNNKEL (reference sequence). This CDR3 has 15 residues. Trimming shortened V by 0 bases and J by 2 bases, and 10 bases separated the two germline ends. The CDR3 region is CASSQEVKGNYGYTF. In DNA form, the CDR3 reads TGTGCCAGCAGCCAAGAGGTAAAGGGGAACTATGGCTACACCTTC.

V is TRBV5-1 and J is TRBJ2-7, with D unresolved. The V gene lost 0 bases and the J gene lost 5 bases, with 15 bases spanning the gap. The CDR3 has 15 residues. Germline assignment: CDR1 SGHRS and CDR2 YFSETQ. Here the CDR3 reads CASSLAASATNEQYF. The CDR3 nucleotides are TGCGCCAGCAGCTTGGCGGCCTCCGCAACCAACGAGCAGTACTTC.

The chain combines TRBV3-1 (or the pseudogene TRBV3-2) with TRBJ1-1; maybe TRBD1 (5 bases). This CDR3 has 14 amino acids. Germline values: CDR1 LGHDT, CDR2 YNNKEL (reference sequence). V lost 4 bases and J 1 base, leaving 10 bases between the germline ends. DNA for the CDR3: TGTGCCAGCAGCCCCCTGGGGGGGAACACTGAAGCTTTCTTT. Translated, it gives CASSPLGGNTEAFF.

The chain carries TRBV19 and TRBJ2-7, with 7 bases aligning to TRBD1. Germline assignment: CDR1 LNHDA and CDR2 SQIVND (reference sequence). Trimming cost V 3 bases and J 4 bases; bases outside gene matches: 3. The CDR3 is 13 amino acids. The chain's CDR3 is CASSITGAYEQYF. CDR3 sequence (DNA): TGTGCCAGTAGTATCACAGGGGCTTACGAGCAGTACTTC. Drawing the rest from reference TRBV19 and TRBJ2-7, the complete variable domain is DGGITQSPKYLFRKEGQNVTLSCEQNLNHDAMYWYRQDPGQGLRLIYYSQIVNDFQKGDIAEGYSVSREKKESFPLTVTSAQKNPTAFYLCASSITGAYEQYFGPGTRLTVT.

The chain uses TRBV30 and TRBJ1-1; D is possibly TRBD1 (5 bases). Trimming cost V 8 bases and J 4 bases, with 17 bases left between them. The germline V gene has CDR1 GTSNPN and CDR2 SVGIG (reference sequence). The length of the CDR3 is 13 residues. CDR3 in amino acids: CARSEGGVTEAFF. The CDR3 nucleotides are TGTGCCCGCTCCGAGGGAGGGGTCACTGAAGCTTTCTTT. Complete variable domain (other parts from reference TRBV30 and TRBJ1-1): SQTIHQWPATLVQPVGSPLSLECTVEGTSNPNLYWYRQAAGRGLQLLFYSVGIGQISSEVPQNLSASRPQDRQFILSSKKLLLSDSGFYLCARSEGGVTEAFFGQGTRLTVV.

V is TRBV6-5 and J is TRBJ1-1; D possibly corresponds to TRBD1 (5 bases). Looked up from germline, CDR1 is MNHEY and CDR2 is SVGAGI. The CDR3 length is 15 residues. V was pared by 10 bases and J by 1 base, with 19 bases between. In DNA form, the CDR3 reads TGTGCCACCACCATGGGAAGAACAGGGAACACTGAAGCTTTCTTT. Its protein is CATTMGRTGNTEAFF.

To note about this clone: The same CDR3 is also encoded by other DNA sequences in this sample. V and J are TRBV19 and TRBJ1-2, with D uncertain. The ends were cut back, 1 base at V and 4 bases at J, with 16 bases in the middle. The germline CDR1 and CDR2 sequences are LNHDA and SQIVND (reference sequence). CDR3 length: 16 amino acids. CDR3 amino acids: CASSIVAGRESYGYTF. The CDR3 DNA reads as TGTGCCAGTAGTATAGTGGCAGGCAGAGAGTCCTATGGCTACACCTTC.

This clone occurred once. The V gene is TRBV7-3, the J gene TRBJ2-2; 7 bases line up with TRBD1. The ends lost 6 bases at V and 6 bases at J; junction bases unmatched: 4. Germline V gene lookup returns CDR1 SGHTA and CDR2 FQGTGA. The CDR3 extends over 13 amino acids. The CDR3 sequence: CASSYTGAGELFF. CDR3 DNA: TGTGCCAGCAGTTACACAGGGGCCGGGGAGCTGTTTTTT.

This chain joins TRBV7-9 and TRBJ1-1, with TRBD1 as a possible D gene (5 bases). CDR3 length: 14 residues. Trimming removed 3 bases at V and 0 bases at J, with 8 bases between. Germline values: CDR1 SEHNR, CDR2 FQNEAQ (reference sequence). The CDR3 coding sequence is TGTGCCAGCAGCTTCCAGGGTTTGAACACTGAAGCTTTCTTT. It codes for CASSFQGLNTEAFF. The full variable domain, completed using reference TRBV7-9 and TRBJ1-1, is DTGVSQNPRHKITKRGQNVTFRCDPISEHNRLYWYRQTLGQGPEFLTYFQNEAQLEKSRLLSDRFSAERPKGSFSTLEIQRTEQGDSAMYLCASSFQGLNTEAFFGQGTRLTVV.

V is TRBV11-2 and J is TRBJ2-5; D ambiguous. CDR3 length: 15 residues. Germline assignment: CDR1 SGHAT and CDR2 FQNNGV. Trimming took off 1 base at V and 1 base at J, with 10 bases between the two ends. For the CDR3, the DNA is TGTGCCAGCAGCTTAGGAGGAGCTAGCCAAGAGACCCAGTACTTC. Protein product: CASSLGGASQETQYF.

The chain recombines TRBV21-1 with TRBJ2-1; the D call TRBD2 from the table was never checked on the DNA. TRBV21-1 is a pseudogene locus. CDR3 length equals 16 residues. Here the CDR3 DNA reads TGTGCCAGCAGCAAATCAAGCGGGGGGGTTTACAATGAGCAGTTCTTC. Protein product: CASSKSSGGVYNEQFF.